What follows is one T cell receptor beta chain and its context. Its antigen is still unknown. These data come from a study of Ad26.COV2.S vaccination and SARS-CoV-2 variants. Background on the study: Donor allocation was to the COV1001 Ad26.COV2.S trial arm.

Findings and caveats of the study: Placebo recipients trailed vaccine recipients in spike-specific TCR breadth.

Treatment indicated: roughly 19 received Ad26.COV2.S at low or high dose, single or two shots; 5 received placebo; per-sample allocation not given. Sampling happened 63 days after the first vaccine or placebo injection. Data came from immunoSEQ multiplex PCR; TCRdb stores just in-frame clones and leaves some out. The sample contains 380,000 or so clones, under 90% of which appear only once. The CDR3 spans 17 residues. CDR1 is SEHNR, CDR2 FQNEAQ, per germline (reference sequence). V shed 4 bases and J 3 bases; nucleotides not matched to a gene: 9. The TCR sequence derives from a person aged 18-60 years who received the Ad26.COV2.S COVID-19 vaccine or a placebo. Sequencing was performed on peripheral blood, taken in a trial of Ad26.COV2.S vaccine versus placebo. V and J are TRBV7-9 and TRBJ2-2; 9 bases match TRBD2. The CDR3 coding sequence is TGTGCCAGCAGCTCCCCGGGACTAGCCGTTGACACCGGGGAGCTGTTTTTT. It translates to CASSSPGLAVDTGELFF.